These 6 T cell receptor beta chains originate from one sample sequenced in a study of blood T cell repertoires in COVID-19. Only in-frame clones appear in the TCRdb table, and some are missing; sequencing was by immunoSEQ multiplex PCR. The table has fewer than 200,000 clones, roughly four fifths seen once. Sequenced material: peripheral blood. These receptors all come from a woman in her 70s with COVID-19, enrolled during active disease.

This clone was seen more than once but under ten times. The chain joins TRBV28 to TRBJ2-7, with 9 bases lining up with TRBD1. V lost 6 bases, J lost 7 bases, and 13 bases stayed unmatched. The CDR3 consists of 15 residues. Germline V CDR1 and CDR2: MDHEN, SYDVKM. CDR3 DNA sequence: TGTGCCAGCAGACCCGGGACAGGGTATCGATCAGAGCAGTACTTC. Translated: CASRPGTGYRSEQYF.

This rearrangement joins TRBV9 to TRBJ2-1, with 12 bases identical to TRBD2. The CDR3 loop spans 18 amino acids. The germline V gene encodes CDR1 SGDLS and CDR2 YYNGEE. With 0 bases clipped from V and 5 bases from J, the junction kept 9 bases outside the gene matches. CDR3 nucleotides: TGTGCCAGCAGCGTAGTAGGACTAGCGGGGTTGGGCGACAATGAGCAGTTCTTC. Its translation is CASSVVGLAGLGDNEQFF.

The CDR3, as DNA: TGCAGTGCTAGTGGGGACAGGGGGTATAATTCACCCCTCCACTTT. Translating gives CSASGDRGYNSPLHF. This chain uses TRBV20-1 with TRBJ1-6; 11 bases are a match to TRBD1. The CDR3 is 15 amino acids. The ends lost 3 bases at V and 4 bases at J; junction bases unmatched: 2. Germline loops: CDR1 DFQATT, CDR2 SNEGSKA (reference sequence).

V gene TRBV27 combines with J gene TRBJ1-6; D gene unclear. The CDR3 contains 14 residues. CDR1 is MNHEY, CDR2 SMNVEV, per germline (reference sequence). V was clipped by 3 bases and J by 5 bases, with 8 bases between them. The CDR3 DNA follows: TGTGCCAGCAGTTTGCGGCAGAATAATTCACCCCTCCACTTT. Protein product: CASSLRQNNSPLHF.

This sequence joins TRBV4-1 and TRBJ1-4; D ambiguous. Germline V lookup: CDR1 MGHRA, CDR2 YSYEKL. With 8 bases removed from V and 3 bases from J, the gap between germline ends came to 13 bases. The CDR3 has 14 amino acids. In nucleotides, the CDR3 is TGCGCCAGCGCCGTAGCGGGCGCTAATGAAAAACTGTTTTTT. Translating it yields CASAVAGANEKLFF.

The chain combines TRBV6-5 with TRBJ2-7; D is uncertain. CDR1 is MNHEY, CDR2 SVGAGI, per germline. The CDR3 covers 13 residues. V was pared by 0 bases and J by 2 bases, with 5 bases between. The CDR3 region has the DNA TGTGCCAGCAGTTACTCCTCGGCCTACGAGCAGTACTTC. The encoded protein is CASSYSSAYEQYF.